These 23 T cell receptor beta chains came from one sample sequenced in a study of T cells in Graves' hyperthyroidism and ophthalmopathy. There were TCR beta CDR3 regions amplified from RNA transcripts. A set of HTBI primers served as the primers for a first-round RT-PCR of the TCR CDR3. TCRdb reprocessed the multiplex PCR reads via MiXCR and lists one record per CDR3 protein. The repertoire consists of 450,000 to 650,000 distinct CDR3 sequences, with 14% occurring once and the leading ten covering roughly 7.1%. Sequenced: blood. The receptors derive from a woman aged 18-30 years with Graves' ophthalmopathy.

The rearrangement links TRBV19 to TRBJ1-6; unclear D gene. There are 13 residues in the CDR3. Germline-derived CDR1 and CDR2 are LNHDA and SQIVND (reference sequence). The V and J ends lost 3 bases and 7 bases respectively, with 7 bases between them. The CDR3 DNA sequence: TGTGCCAGTAGTATCCCCGGGAATTCACCCCTCCACTTT. Translation: CASSIPGNSPLHF.

V usage is TRBV27 and J usage is TRBJ1-3, with D unclear. This CDR3 has 14 amino acids. The germline V and J ends were trimmed by 6 bases and 0 bases, with 9 bases remaining between them. CDR1 is MNHEY and CDR2 is SMNVEV in the germline V gene (reference sequence). The CDR3 region has the DNA TGTGCCAGCAGAGGCCTAGCCTCTGGAAACACCATATATTTT. Translated, it gives CASRGLASGNTIYF.

V is TRBV6-2 or TRBV6-3 and J is TRBJ1-6, with 7 bases fitting TRBD1. The length of the CDR3 is 14 residues. Germline CDR1 MNHEY, CDR2 SVGEGT. Losses at the gene ends were 5 bases for V and 7 bases for J; bases not matched to a gene: 5. The CDR3 sequence: CASSHRGDNSPLHF. The CDR3 bases are TGTGCCAGCAGTCACAGGGGAGACAATTCACCCCTCCACTTT.

This clonotype was detected only a few times. The chain recombines TRBV19 with TRBJ1-1; unclear D gene. Looked up from germline, CDR1 is LNHDA and CDR2 is SQIVND (reference sequence). V was trimmed by 7 bases and J by 1 base, leaving 16 bases between them. The CDR3 runs to 15 residues. CDR3 loop: CASKLTTGGNTEAFF. The CDR3 nucleotides read TGTGCCAGTAAACTCACGACGGGAGGGAACACTGAAGCTTTCTTT.

This clonotype was seen repeatedly, ten times or more. V and J are TRBV19 and TRBJ1-5; no clear D. In germline, CDR1 is LNHDA, CDR2 SQIVND (reference sequence). The V gene lost 3 bases and the J gene lost 0 bases, with 6 bases spanning the gap. CDR3 length: 14 residues. The CDR3 region has the DNA TGTGCCAGTAGTATCGGCTATAGCAATCAGCCCCAGCATTTT. Amino acid sequence: CASSIGYSNQPQHF.

A few counts support this clonotype. The V and J genes are TRBV4-2 and TRBJ1-2; 8 nucleotides match TRBD1. With 4 bases clipped from V and 2 bases from J, the junction kept 6 bases outside the gene matches. The CDR3 runs to 15 residues. Germline values: CDR1 LGHNA, CDR2 YNFKEQ. DNA for the CDR3: TGTGCCAGCAGCCCCGGGACAGGTGTAAACTATGGCTACACCTTC. It is translated as CASSPGTGVNYGYTF.

This clonotype was picked up many times. This rearrangement joins TRBV19 to TRBJ2-7; D not certain. The germline gives CDR1 LNHDA, CDR2 SQIVND (reference sequence). The CDR3 has 13 residues. Trimming took off 2 bases at V and 6 bases at J, with 11 bases between the two ends. DNA of the CDR3: TGTGCCAGTAGTATATCAGGACCTCTCGAGCAGTACTTC. Translating it yields CASSISGPLEQYF.

This clonotype was recorded many times. This chain connects TRBV9 to TRBJ2-1; TRBD2 might be the D (6 bases). Germline V gene lookup returns CDR1 SGDLS and CDR2 YYNGEE. CDR3 length: 15 amino acids. V was pared by 0 bases and J by 8 bases, with 15 bases between. The CDR3 sequence is CASSVEGGDAYEQFF. The CDR3 nucleotides are TGTGCCAGCAGCGTAGAAGGAGGGGATGCGTATGAGCAGTTCTTC.

This clonotype appeared many times. The chain uses TRBV6-2 or TRBV6-3 and TRBJ2-5; D gene uncertain. The CDR3 is 12 residues long. V lost 2 bases and J 7 bases, leaving 8 bases between the germline ends. CDR1 and CDR2 (germline): MNHEY, SVGEGT. The CDR3 DNA reads as TGTGCCAGCAGTTACGATCGGTTGACCCAGTACTTC. As protein: CASSYDRLTQYF.

In this sample, this clonotype turned up many times. The chain joins TRBV6-1 to TRBJ2-5, with D perhaps being TRBD1 or TRBD2 (6 bases each). The V gene's germline CDR1 is MNHNS and CDR2 SASEGT. V dropped 6 bases and J dropped 5 bases, with 16 bases sitting between them. The CDR3 has 14 residues. The CDR3 DNA follows: TGTGCCAGCAGGCGGGACACGGTTATGGAGACCCAGTACTTC. Encoded protein: CASRRDTVMETQYF.

The chain uses TRBV15 and TRBJ2-5; TRBD1 aligns across 10 bases. J was trimmed by 4 bases and V by 11 bases; bases with no gene match: 7. The length of the CDR3 is 13 residues. Germline loops: CDR1 LNHNV, CDR2 YYDKDF (reference sequence). The CDR3 region has the DNA TGTGCCGTCGGGACAGGGGTGCGAGAGACCCAGTACTTC. Protein product: CAVGTGVRETQYF.

V usage is TRBV6-2 or TRBV6-3 and J usage is TRBJ1-2; 9 bases line up with TRBD1. Losses at the gene ends were 2 bases for V and 4 bases for J; bases not matched to a gene: 17. CDR3 length: 19 amino acids. Germline V gene sequence: CDR1 MNHEY, CDR2 SVGEGT. As DNA, the CDR3 is TGTGCCAGCAGTTACGAACCCGGGACAGGGATCCAAGGAGCCTATGGCTACACCTTC. Encoded protein: CASSYEPGTGIQGAYGYTF.

This clonotype was counted ten times or more. This chain's CDR3 is CASRVAANTDTQYF. As DNA, the CDR3 is TGTGCCAGCAGGGTAGCGGCCAACACAGATACGCAGTATTTT. The chain carries TRBV27 and TRBJ2-3, with D possibly matching TRBD2 (6 bases). V lost 6 bases, J lost 2 bases, and 12 bases lay in between. The V gene's germline CDR1 is MNHEY and CDR2 SMNVEV (reference sequence). This CDR3 contains 14 residues.

The rearrangement uses TRBV19 and TRBJ1-6; 7 positions match TRBD1. CDR3 length equals 15 residues. The V and J ends lost 6 bases and 9 bases, in that order; junction bases with no gene match: 11. Germline V lookup: CDR1 LNHDA, CDR2 SQIVND (reference sequence). The CDR3 bases are TGTGCCAGTAGGAGTCCGGGACAGTGGTTTTCACCCCTCCACTTT. It yields the protein CASRSPGQWFSPLHF.

In this sample, this clonotype turned up many times. The chain is built from TRBV27 and TRBJ2-1, with D possibly TRBD2 on 6 matching bases. V was pared by 3 bases and J by 10 bases, with 10 bases between. The CDR3 runs 12 residues. Germline CDR1 and CDR2: MNHEY and SMNVEV (reference sequence). As DNA, the CDR3 is TGTGCCAGCAGTTTCGCGGGACGAGAGCAGTTCTTC. Translated: CASSFAGREQFF.

This clonotype was counted at least ten times. This sequence joins TRBV5-1 and TRBJ2-1, with unresolved D. The CDR3 has 10 amino acids. V was shortened by 7 bases and J by 8 bases, with 7 bases between the two germline ends. Germline assignment: CDR1 SGHRS and CDR2 YFSETQ. CDR3 sequence (DNA): TGCGCCAGCGGCCTGGATGAGCAGTTCTTC. This translates into CASGLDEQFF.

This clonotype was detected ten times or more. V gene TRBV20-1 combines with J gene TRBJ1-3; D not certain. Germline values: CDR1 DFQATT, CDR2 SNEGSKA (reference sequence). This CDR3 has 13 amino acids. Trimming left V 6 bases short and J 0 bases short, with 9 bases between. The CDR3 DNA is TGCAGTGCCTCAGAGAGCTCTGGAAACACCATATATTTT. Its protein product is CSASESSGNTIYF.

This clonotype was observed at least ten times. The rearrangement joins TRBV5-1 to TRBJ2-3, with D possibly matching TRBD2 (7 bases). V was cut by 0 bases and J by 5 bases, with 16 bases left in between. This CDR3 is 16 amino acids long. CDR1 is SGHRS, CDR2 YFSETQ, per germline. The CDR3 DNA reads as TGCGCCAGCAGCTTGGTGTCTAGCGGAGGGGGAGATACGCAGTATTTT. Translation: CASSLVSSGGGDTQYF.

The rearrangement uses TRBV7-2 and TRBJ1-4; TRBD1 matches at 9 bases. CDR3 size: 18 residues. From germline, CDR1 is SGHTA and CDR2 FQGNSA. The V segment lost 1 base and the J segment 0 bases; nucleotides outside the gene matches: 6. CDR3 nucleotides: TGTGCCAGCAGCTTAGTGGGGACAGGGATTGCAACTAATGAAAAACTGTTTTTT. This sequence encodes CASSLVGTGIATNEKLFF.

This clonotype was detected many times. The V and J genes are TRBV11-3 and TRBJ2-7, with 7 positions matching TRBD1. CDR3 length equals 13 residues. V trimming: 4 bases; J trimming: 6 bases; junction bases outside the gene matches: 6. Per germline, CDR1 SGHNT and CDR2 YENEEA. The DNA of the CDR3 is TGTGCCAGCAGCTCCCCGGGACAGCCCGAGCAGTACTTC. Amino acid sequence: CASSSPGQPEQYF.

This chain links TRBV18 with TRBJ2-5; D remains unclear. The CDR3 has 13 residues. Looked up from germline, CDR1 is KGHSH and CDR2 is LQKENI. V lost 2 bases to trimming and J lost 3 bases, with 7 bases between them. The CDR3 DNA follows: TGTGCCAGCTCACCAGGGTACGAAGAGACCCAGTACTTC. This translates into CASSPGYEETQYF.

This clonotype was observed many times. The V gene is TRBV2, the J gene TRBJ1-4, with D tentatively TRBD1 (6 bases). V was clipped by 4 bases and J by 8 bases, with 8 bases between them. CDR1 and CDR2 from the germline V gene are SNHLY and FYNNEI. The CDR3 sequence is 12 residues long. The CDR3 bases are TGTGCCAGCAGTGGGACAGCCGAAAAACTGTTTTTT. Encoded protein: CASSGTAEKLFF.

On this clonotype itself: Just one base apart from a much larger clone, this may be a read error. CDR3 sequence (DNA): TGCAGTGCTGCCCCCGGGACAGTGGACTATGGCTACATCTTC. It is translated as CSAAPGTVDYGYIF. The gene calls are TRBV20-1 and TRBJ1-2; 7 nucleotides agree with TRBD1. From germline, CDR1 is DFQATT and CDR2 SNEGSKA (reference sequence). The length of the CDR3 is 14 residues.